The clone carrying this TCR beta chain was detected once. Its antigen remains unknown. The V end was cut by 5 bases, the J end by 4 bases, with 7 bases between. This CDR3 contains 12 residues. Germline CDR1 is LNHDA and CDR2 is SQIVND (reference sequence). The data derive from a study of cytomegalovirus exposure and HLA in healthy donors. Study context: Among the 400 or so donors who were genotyped, 81% fell in the genetic ancestry cluster that is associated with self-reported Caucasian donors.

Study results and limitations: Rare TCR sequences dominated, though some public TCRs recurred in many donors. Researchers left out some V segments, among them TRBV6-2 and TRBV6-3, as indistinguishable.

Vbeta (60) and Jbeta (13) primers were used in the PCR. Some clones are missing from TCRdb's copy, which holds only in-frame ones; the method was immunoSEQ multiplex PCR. The data show over 150,000 clones, with about 76% seen just once and less than 10% held by the top ten. This chain connects TRBV19 to TRBJ2-3, with D hard to call. The sequencing sample was made of PBMCs. This TCR was recovered from a man aged 25 to 40 in good health and CMV-seropositive. The CDR3 nucleotides are TGTGCCAGTAGTGCGGCTGCAGATACGCAGTATTTT. Residues: CASSAAADTQYF.